This T cell receptor (beta chain) was sequenced for a study of blood T cell repertoires in COVID-19. Original processing notes: From reference gene primer amplification, estimates of nucleated cell counts were derived. Generated by immunoSEQ multiplex PCR, the TCRdb table keeps only in-frame clones and is missing some. V, J and clone size are taken as reported in that table, and D and trimming were inferred from the DNA itself. The table shows 140,000 to 150,000 clones, with approximately 81% occurring only once. The CDR3 covers 16 residues. J gave up 5 bases and V 7 bases, and 12 bases lay outside the gene matches. Germline-derived CDR1 and CDR2 are MNHEY and SMNVEV (reference sequence).

Sequenced sample: peripheral blood. The chain uses TRBV27 and TRBJ2-5; 11 nucleotides agree with TRBD2. This sequence was found in a human donor in a cohort sampled during active COVID-19. CDR3 in amino acids: CASIKNLAGGLETQYF. The CDR3 nucleotides are TGTGCCAGCATTAAAAATCTAGCGGGAGGTCTTGAGACCCAGTACTTC.